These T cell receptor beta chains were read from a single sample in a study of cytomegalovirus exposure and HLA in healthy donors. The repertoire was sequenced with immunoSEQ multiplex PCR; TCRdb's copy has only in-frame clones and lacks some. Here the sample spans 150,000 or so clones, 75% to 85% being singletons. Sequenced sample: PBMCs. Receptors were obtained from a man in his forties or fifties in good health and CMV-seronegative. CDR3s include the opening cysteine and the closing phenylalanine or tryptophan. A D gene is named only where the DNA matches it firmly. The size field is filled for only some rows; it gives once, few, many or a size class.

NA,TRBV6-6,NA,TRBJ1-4,CASRGPGTYNEKLFF,TGTGCCAGCAGAGGTCCCGGGACATATAATGAAAAACTGTTTTTT
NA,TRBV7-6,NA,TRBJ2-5,CASSPRQETQYF,TGTGCCAGCAGCCCTCGCCAAGAGACCCAGTACTTC
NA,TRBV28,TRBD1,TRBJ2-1,CASSFGTEGSYNEQFF,TGTGCCAGCAGTTTCGGGACAGAAGGCTCCTACAATGAGCAGTTCTTC
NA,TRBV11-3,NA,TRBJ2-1,CASSFPPGNNEQFF,TGTGCCAGCAGTTTTCCTCCGGGAAACAATGAGCAGTTCTTC
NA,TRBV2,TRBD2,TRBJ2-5,CASSEGQAGVGETQYF,TGTGCCAGCAGTGAAGGGCAAGCGGGGGTAGGGGAGACCCAGTACTTC
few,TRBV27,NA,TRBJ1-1,CASSSTRVNTEAFF,TGTGCCAGCAGTTCAACCAGGGTTAACACTGAAGCTTTCTTT
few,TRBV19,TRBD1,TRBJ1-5,CASSARDRGKQPQHF,TGTGCCAGTAGTGCCCGGGACAGGGGAAAACAGCCCCAGCATTTT
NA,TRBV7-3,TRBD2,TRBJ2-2,CASSSALGLAGGTGELFF,TGTGCCAGCAGCTCCGCCCTTGGACTAGCGGGAGGTACCGGGGAGCTGTTTTTT
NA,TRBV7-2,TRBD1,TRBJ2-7,CASSYQGVIDEQYF,TGTGCCAGCAGCTATCAGGGGGTAATCGACGAGCAGTACTTC
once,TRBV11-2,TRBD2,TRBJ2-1,CASSFRTSGRLKQFF,TGTGCCAGCAGCTTCCGGACTAGCGGGAGGCTCAAGCAGTTCTTC
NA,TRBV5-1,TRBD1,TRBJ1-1,CASSSKGTGRMSTEAFF,TGCGCCAGCAGCTCGAAAGGGACAGGGAGGATGAGTACTGAAGCTTTCTTT
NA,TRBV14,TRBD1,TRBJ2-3,CASSLDRGLLGDTQYF,TGTGCCAGCAGCCTTGACAGGGGGCTTCTCGGGGATACGCAGTATTTT
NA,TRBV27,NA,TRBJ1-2,CASRPSGGKGGYTF,TGTGCCAGCAGGCCCTCAGGAGGGAAAGGTGGCTACACCTTC
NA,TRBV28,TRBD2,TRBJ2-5,CASSAGLAGLQETQYF,TGTGCCAGCAGTGCGGGACTAGCGGGGCTCCAAGAGACCCAGTACTTC
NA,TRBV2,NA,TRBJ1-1,CASSDPRDNTEAFF,TGTGCCAGCAGTGACCCCCGGGATAATACTGAAGCTTTCTTT
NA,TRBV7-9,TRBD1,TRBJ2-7,CASSLRGSGQLSYEQYF,TGTGCCAGCAGCTTGAGGGGTTCGGGACAGCTATCCTACGAGCAGTACTTC
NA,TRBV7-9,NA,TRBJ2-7,CASSTDYRSYEQYF,TGTGCCAGCAGCACGGACTATCGATCCTACGAGCAGTACTTC
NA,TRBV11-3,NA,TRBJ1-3,CASSLRLSGNTIYF,TGTGCCAGCAGCTTGCGGCTTTCTGGAAACACCATATATTTT
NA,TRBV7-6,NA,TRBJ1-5,CASSVGTDSNQPQHF,TGTGCCAGCAGCGTCGGGACGGACAGTAATCAGCCCCAGCATTTT
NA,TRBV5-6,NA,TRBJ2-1,CASSLRSGVWNEQFF,TGTGCCAGCAGCTTGAGGTCGGGAGTTTGGAATGAGCAGTTCTTC
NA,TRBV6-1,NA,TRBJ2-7,CASSEAFTGSYEQYF,TGTGCCAGCAGTGAAGCCTTCACAGGTTCCTACGAGCAGTACTTC
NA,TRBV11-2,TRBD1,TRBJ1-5,CASSTGGQVNQPQHF,TGTGCCAGCAGCACTGGGGGACAGGTCAATCAGCCCCAGCATTTT
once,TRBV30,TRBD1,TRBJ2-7,CAWSVPTGQGSYEQYF,TGTGCCTGGAGTGTACCCACGGGACAGGGGTCCTACGAGCAGTACTTC
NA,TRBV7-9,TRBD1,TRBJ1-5,CASSAGTGVYQPQHF,TGTGCCAGCAGCGCCGGGACAGGGGTTTATCAGCCCCAGCATTTT
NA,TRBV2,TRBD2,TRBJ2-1,CASTSGIYNEQFF,TGTGCCAGCACTAGCGGGATTTACAATGAGCAGTTCTTC
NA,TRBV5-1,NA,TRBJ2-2,CASSLGLDNAGELFF,TGCGCCAGCAGCTTGGGCCTAGATAATGCCGGGGAGCTGTTTTTT
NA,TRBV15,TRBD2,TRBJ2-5,CATSRAPGLAGVETQYF,TGTGCCACCAGCAGAGCCCCGGGACTAGCGGGAGTGGAGACCCAGTACTTC
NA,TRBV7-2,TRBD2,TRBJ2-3,CASSLLASGGTGYTDTQYF,TGTGCCAGCAGCTTACTGGCTAGCGGGGGGACGGGGTACACAGATACGCAGTATTTT
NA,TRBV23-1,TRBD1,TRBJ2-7,CASSHRGHTGGGHEQYF,TGCGCCAGCAGTCATCGTGGCCATACAGGGGGTGGCCACGAGCAGTACTTC
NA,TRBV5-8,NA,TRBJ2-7,CASSLRSGTLSYEQYF,TGTGCCAGCAGCTTAAGGAGCGGGACACTTTCCTACGAGCAGTACTTC
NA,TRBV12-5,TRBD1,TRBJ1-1,CASGRDRVREAFF,TGTGCTAGTGGTAGGGACAGGGTAAGAGAAGCTTTCTTT
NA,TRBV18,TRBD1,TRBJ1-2,CASFTGTAGEFTF,TGTGCCAGCTTCACCGGGACAGCGGGCGAATTTACCTTC
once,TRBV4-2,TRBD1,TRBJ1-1,CASSLGQGQNTEAFF,TGTGCCAGCAGCCTCGGACAGGGACAGAACACTGAAGCTTTCTTT
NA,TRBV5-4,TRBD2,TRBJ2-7,CASSRGLAGASYEQYF,TGTGCCAGCAGCAGAGGACTAGCGGGAGCCTCCTACGAGCAGTACTTC
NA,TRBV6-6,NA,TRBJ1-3,CASSLVGNTIYF,TGTGCCAGCAGCCTCGTTGGAAACACCATATATTTT
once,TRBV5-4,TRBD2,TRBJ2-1,CASSLKLAGAAYNEQFF,TGTGCCAGCAGCTTAAAATTAGCGGGAGCGGCCTACAATGAGCAGTTCTTC
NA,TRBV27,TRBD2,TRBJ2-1,CASSDLGVAGVNSYNEQFF,TGTGCCAGCAGTGATCTCGGGGTAGCGGGAGTCAACTCCTACAATGAGCAGTTCTTC
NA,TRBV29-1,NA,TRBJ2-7,CSVHYERGEQYF,TGCAGCGTCCACTATGAACGGGGCGAGCAGTACTTC
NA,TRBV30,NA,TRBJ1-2,CAWSVPGASSANYGYTF,TGTGCCTGGAGTGTACCAGGGGCTTCGTCCGCTAACTATGGCTACACCTTC
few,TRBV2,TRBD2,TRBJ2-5,CASSPGLAEETQYF,TGTGCCAGCAGCCCCGGACTAGCGGAAGAGACCCAGTACTTC
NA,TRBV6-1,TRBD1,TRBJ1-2,CASPTGDYGYTF,TGTGCCAGCCCGACAGGGGACTATGGCTACACCTTC
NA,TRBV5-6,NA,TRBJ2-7,CASSYRQDYEQYF,TGTGCCAGCAGTTACAGACAGGACTACGAGCAGTACTTC
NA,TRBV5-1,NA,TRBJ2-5,CASREEETQYF,TGCGCCAGCCGAGAGGAGGAGACCCAGTACTTC
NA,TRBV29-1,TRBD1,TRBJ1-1,CSGGQMNTEAFF,TGCAGCGGGGGACAGATGAACACTGAAGCTTTCTTT
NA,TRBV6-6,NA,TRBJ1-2,CASTRGAAYGYTF,TGTGCCAGCACCCGGGGGGCGGCCTATGGCTACACCTTC
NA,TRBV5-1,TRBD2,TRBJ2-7,CASSLEASGRAEQYF,TGCGCCAGCAGCTTGGAGGCTAGCGGGAGGGCCGAGCAGTACTTC
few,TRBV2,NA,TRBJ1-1,CASSATGPRAFF,TGTGCCAGCAGTGCGACAGGTCCCAGAGCTTTCTTT
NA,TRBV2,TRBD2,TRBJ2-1,CASTLQASGYNEQFF,TGTGCCAGCACCTTACAGGCTAGCGGCTACAATGAGCAGTTCTTC
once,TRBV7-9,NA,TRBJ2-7,CASSLEWGFPLF,TGTGCCAGCAGCTTAGAATGGGGCTTTCCCCTCTTC
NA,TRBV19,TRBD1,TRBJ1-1,CASISAGQGATEAFF,TGTGCCAGTATATCGGCGGGACAGGGCGCCACTGAAGCTTTCTTT